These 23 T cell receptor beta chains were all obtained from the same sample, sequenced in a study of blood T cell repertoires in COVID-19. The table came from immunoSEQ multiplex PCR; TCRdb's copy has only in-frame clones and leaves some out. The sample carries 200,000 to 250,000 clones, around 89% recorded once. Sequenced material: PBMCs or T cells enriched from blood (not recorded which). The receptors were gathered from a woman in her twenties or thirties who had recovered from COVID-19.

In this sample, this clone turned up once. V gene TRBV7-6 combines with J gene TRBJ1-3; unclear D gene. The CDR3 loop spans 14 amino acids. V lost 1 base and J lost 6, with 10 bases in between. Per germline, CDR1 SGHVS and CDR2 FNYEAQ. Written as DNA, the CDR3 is TGTGCCAGCAGCTTAGAGCGGGGTGAAAACACCATATATTTT. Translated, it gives CASSLERGENTIYF.

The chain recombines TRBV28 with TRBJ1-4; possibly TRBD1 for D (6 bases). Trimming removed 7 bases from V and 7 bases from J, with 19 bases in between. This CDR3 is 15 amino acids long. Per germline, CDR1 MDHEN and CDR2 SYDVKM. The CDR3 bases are TGTGCCAGCACCGAATCAGGGGCGCGCAGTGAAAAACTGTTTTTT. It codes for CASTESGARSEKLFF.

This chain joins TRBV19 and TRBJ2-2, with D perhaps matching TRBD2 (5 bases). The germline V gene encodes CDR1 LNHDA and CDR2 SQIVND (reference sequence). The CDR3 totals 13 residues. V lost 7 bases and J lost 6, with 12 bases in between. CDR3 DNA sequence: TGTGCCAGTAAGATGGGAGTTCCCGGGGAGCTGTTTTTT. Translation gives CASKMGVPGELFF.

CDR3 in amino acids: CASSLSRSGKTQYF. The CDR3 DNA sequence: TGTGCCAGCAGCTTATCCCGTAGCGGGAAGACGCAGTATTTT. The chain combines TRBV11-2 with TRBJ2-3, with 8 bases aligning to TRBD2. The CDR3 contains 14 residues. J was trimmed by 9 bases and V by 2 bases; bases with no gene match: 7. Germline assignment: CDR1 SGHAT and CDR2 FQNNGV.

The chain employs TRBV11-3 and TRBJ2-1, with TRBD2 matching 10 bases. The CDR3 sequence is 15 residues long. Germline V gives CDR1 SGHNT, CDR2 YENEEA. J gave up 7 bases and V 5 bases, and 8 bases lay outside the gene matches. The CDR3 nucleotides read TGTGCCAGCAGCCGGCTAGCGGGAGTAGGAAATGAGCAGTTCTTC. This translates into CASSRLAGVGNEQFF. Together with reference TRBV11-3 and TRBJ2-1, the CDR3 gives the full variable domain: EAGVVQSPRYKIIEKKQPVAFWCNPISGHNTLYWYLQNLGQGPELLIRYENEEAVDDSQLPKDRFSAERLKGVDSTLKIQPAELGDSAVYLCASSRLAGVGNEQFFGPGTRLTVL.

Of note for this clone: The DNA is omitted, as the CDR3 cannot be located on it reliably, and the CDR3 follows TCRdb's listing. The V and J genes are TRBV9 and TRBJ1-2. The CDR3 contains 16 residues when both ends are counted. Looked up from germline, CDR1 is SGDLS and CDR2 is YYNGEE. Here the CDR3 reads CASSVGAGIANYGNTF.

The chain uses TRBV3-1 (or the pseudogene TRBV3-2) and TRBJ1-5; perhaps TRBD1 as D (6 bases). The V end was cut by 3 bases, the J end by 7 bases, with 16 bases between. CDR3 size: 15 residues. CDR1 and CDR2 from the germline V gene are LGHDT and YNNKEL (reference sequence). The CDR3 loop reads CASSQNGGARQPQHF. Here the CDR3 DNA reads TGTGCCAGCAGCCAGAATGGGGGGGCACGGCAGCCCCAGCATTTT.

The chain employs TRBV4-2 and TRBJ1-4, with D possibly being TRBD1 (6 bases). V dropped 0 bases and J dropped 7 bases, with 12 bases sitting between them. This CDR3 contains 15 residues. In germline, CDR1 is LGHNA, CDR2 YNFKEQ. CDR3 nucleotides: TGTGCCAGCAGCCAAGAAGGGGGAATCGGTGAAAAACTGTTTTTT. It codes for CASSQEGGIGEKLFF.

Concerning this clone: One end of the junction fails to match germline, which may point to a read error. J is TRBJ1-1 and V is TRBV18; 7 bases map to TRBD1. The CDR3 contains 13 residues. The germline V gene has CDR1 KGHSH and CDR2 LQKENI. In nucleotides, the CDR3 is TGTGCCAGCTTAGAGAACCGGGACAGTGTAGCTCCTTTT. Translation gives CASLENRDSVAPF.

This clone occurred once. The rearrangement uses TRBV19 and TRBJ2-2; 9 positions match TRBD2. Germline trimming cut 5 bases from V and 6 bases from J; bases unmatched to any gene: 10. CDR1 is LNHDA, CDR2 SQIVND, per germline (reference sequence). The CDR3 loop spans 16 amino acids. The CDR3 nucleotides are TGTGCCAGTAGTGTCGGACTAGCGTTAATGGCCGGGGAGCTGTTTTTT. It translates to CASSVGLALMAGELFF.

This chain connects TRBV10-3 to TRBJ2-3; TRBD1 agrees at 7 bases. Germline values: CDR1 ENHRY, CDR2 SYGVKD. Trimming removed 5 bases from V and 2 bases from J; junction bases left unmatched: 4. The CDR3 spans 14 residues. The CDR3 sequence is CAISRDRDTDTQYF. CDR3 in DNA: TGTGCCATCAGTCGGGACAGAGACACAGATACGCAGTATTTT.

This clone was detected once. The CDR3 coding sequence is TGTGCCAGCAGTTTATTACCCCCTACTAGCGGGAGCTCCTACGAGCAGTACTTC. Translating gives CASSLLPPTSGSSYEQYF. The gene calls are TRBV28 and TRBJ2-7, with 11 bases fitting TRBD2. Germline CDR1 is MDHEN and CDR2 is SYDVKM. V trimming: 1 base; J trimming: 0 bases; junction bases outside the gene matches: 8. The CDR3 spans 18 residues.

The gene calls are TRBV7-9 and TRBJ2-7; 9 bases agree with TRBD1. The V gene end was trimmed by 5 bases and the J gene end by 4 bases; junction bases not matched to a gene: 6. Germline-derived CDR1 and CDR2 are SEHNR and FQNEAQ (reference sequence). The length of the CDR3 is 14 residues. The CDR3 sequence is CASSPGQGGYEQYF. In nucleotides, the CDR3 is TGTGCCAGCAGCCCGGGACAGGGTGGGTACGAGCAGTACTTC.

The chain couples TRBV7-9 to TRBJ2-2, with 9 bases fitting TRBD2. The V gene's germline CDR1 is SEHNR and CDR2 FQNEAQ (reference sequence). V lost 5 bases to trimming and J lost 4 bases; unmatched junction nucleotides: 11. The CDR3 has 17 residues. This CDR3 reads CASSRNSGSTGTGELFF. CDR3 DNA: TGTGCCAGCAGCCGAAATAGCGGGAGTACTGGCACCGGGGAGCTGTTTTTT. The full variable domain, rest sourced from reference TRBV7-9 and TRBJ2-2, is DTGVSQNPRHKITKRGQNVTFRCDPISEHNRLYWYRQTLGQGPEFLTYFQNEAQLEKSRLLSDRFSAERPKGSFSTLEIQRTEQGDSAMYLCASSRNSGSTGTGELFFGEGSRLTVL.

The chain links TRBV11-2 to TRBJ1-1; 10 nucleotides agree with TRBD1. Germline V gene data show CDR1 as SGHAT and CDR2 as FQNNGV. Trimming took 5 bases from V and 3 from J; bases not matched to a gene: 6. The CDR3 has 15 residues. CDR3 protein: CASSRTGGIYTEAFF. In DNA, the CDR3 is TGTGCCAGCAGCCGGACAGGGGGTATCTACACTGAAGCTTTCTTT.

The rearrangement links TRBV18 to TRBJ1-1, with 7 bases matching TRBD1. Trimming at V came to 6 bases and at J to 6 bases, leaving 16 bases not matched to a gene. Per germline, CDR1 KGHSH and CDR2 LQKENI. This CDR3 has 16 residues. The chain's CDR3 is CASSPSQGVEWSEAFF. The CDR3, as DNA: TGTGCCAGCTCCCCATCTCAGGGGGTCGAGTGGTCTGAAGCTTTCTTT.

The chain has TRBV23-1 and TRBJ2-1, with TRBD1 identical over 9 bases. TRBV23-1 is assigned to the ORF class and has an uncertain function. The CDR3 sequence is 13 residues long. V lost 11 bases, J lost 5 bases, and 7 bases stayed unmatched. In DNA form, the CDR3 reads TGCGCCGGGCCGGGACAGGGTAACAATGAGCAGTTCTTC. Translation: CAGPGQGNNEQFF.

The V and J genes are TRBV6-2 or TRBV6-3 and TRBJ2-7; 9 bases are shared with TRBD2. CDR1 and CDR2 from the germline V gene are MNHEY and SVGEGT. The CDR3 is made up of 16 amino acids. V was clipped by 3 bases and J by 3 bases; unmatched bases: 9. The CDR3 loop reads CASSYGLSGSYYEQYF. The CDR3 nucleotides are TGTGCCAGCAGTTATGGACTTAGCGGGAGCTACTACGAGCAGTACTTC.

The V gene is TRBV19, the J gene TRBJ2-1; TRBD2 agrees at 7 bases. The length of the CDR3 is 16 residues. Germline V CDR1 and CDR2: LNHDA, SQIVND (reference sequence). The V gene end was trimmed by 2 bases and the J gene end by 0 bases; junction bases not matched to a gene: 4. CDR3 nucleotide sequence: TGTGCCAGTAGTATAATTGGGACTAACTCCTACAATGAGCAGTTCTTC. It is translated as CASSIIGTNSYNEQFF.

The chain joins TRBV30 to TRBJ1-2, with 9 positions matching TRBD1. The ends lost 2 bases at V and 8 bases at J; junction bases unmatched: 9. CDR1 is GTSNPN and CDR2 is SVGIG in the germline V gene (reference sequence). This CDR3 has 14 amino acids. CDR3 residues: CAWSFRDRVSGYTF. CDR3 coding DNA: TGTGCCTGGAGTTTCCGGGACAGGGTATCGGGCTACACCTTC. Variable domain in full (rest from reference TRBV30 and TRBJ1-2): SQTIHQWPATLVQPVGSPLSLECTVEGTSNPNLYWYRQAAGRGLQLLFYSVGIGQISSEVPQNLSASRPQDRQFILSSKKLLLSDSGFYLCAWSFRDRVSGYTFGSGTRLTVV.

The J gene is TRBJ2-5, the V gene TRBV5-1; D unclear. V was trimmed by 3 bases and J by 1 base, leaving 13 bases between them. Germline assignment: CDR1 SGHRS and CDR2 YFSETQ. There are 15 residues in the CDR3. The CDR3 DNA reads TGCGCCAGCAGCTCAACCACACTACCCCAAGAGACCCAGTACTTC. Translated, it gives CASSSTTLPQETQYF.

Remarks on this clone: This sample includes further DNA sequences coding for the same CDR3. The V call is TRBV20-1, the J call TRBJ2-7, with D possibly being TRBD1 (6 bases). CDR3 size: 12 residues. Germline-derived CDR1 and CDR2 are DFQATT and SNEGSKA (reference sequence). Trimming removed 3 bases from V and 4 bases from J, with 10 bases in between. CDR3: CSASLQGYEQYF. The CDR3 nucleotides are TGCAGTGCTAGTTTACAGGGATACGAGCAGTACTTC.

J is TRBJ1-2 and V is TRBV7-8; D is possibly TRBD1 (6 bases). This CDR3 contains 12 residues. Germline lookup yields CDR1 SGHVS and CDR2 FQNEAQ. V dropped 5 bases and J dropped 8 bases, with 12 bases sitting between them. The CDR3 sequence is CASSPHRDGYTF. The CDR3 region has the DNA TGTGCCAGCAGCCCCCACAGGGACGGCTACACCTTC.